This T cell receptor beta chain was recorded in a study of OX40 agonist ivuxolimab in advanced cancers. At the level of the study: Every 2 weeks, ivuxolimab was infused into the patients intravenously at between 0.01 and 10 mg/kg.

This clone was found a few times. The assay was immunoSEQ multiplex PCR, and TCRdb's table has in-frame clones only and misses some. This sample carries fewer than 30,000 clones, approximately 83% of them seen once, and the ten largest clones take almost 50%. The CDR3 is made up of 13 amino acids. Germline CDR1 is GTSNPN and CDR2 is SVGIG (reference sequence). The ends lost 4 bases at V and 1 base at J; junction bases unmatched: 3. Specimen: CD4+ or CD8+ T cells sorted from blood, collected in a trial of the OX40 agonist ivuxolimab. The chain joins TRBV30 to TRBJ2-7; 8 nucleotides line up with TRBD2. This receptor was taken from an adult with an advanced solid tumor such as melanoma, head and neck, liver or kidney cancer. As DNA, the CDR3 is TGTGCCTGGACACTAGCGGAATCCTACGAGCAGTACTTC. This translates into CAWTLAESYEQYF. Variable domain in full (rest from reference TRBV30 and TRBJ2-7): SQTIHQWPATLVQPVGSPLSLECTVEGTSNPNLYWYRQAAGRGLQLLFYSVGIGQISSEVPQNLSASRPQDRQFILSSKKLLLSDSGFYLCAWTLAESYEQYFGPGTRLTVT.